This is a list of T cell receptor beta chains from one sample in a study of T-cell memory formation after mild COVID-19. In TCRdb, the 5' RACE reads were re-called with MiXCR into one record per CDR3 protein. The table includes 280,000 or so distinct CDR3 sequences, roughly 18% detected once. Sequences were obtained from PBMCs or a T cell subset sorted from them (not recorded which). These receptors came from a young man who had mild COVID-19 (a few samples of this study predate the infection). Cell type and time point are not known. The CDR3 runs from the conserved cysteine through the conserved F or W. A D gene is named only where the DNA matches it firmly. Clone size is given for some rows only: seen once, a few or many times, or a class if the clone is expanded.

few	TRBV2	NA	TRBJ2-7	TGTGCCAGCAGTGCCCAGGGAGACGAGCAGTACTTC	CASSAQGDEQYF
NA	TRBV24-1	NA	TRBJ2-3	TGTGCCACCAGTGATACCAAGACCACAGATACGCAGTATTTT	CATSDTKTTDTQYF
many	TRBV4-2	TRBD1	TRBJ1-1	TGTGCCAGCAGCCAAGCGTTGACAGGGGGCGCGGCTGAAGCTTTCTTT	CASSQALTGGAAEAFF
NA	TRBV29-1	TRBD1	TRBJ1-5	TGCAGCTCAGGACAGGGCGATCAGCCCCAGCATTTT	CSSGQGDQPQHF
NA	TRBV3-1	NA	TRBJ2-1	TGTGCCAGCAGCCAATGGGTGTCTGAGCAGTTCTTC	CASSQWVSEQFF
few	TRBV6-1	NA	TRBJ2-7	TGTGCCAGCAGTCCCCAGGGTCGATACGAGCAGTACTTC	CASSPQGRYEQYF
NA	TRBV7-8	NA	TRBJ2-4	TGTGCCAGCAGCTTAGGGCAGAAATGGAACATTCAGTACTTC	CASSLGQKWNIQYF
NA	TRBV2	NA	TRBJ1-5	TGTGCCAGCAGTGTTAGGCAGGGGAATCAGCCCCAGCATTTT	CASSVRQGNQPQHF
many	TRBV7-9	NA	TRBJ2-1	TGTGCCAGCAGCTCAGAGGTGGCAGGGTTCGATGAGCAGTTCTTC	CASSSEVAGFDEQFF
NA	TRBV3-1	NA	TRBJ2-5	TGTGCCAGCAGCCAAGGGGTTTGGGAGACCCAGTACTTC	CASSQGVWETQYF
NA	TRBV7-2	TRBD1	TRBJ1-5	TGTGCCAGCAGCTTATGGACAGGGGATCAGCCCCAGCATTTT	CASSLWTGDQPQHF
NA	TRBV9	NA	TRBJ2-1	TGTGCCAGCAGCGTAGCCGGCCCCGAGCAGTTCTTC	CASSVAGPEQFF
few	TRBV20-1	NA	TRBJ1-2	TGCAGTGCTGGAGGACAGTCTAACTATGGCTACACCTTC	CSAGGQSNYGYTF
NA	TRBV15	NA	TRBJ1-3	TGTGCCACCAGCACAGGCTCTGGAAACACCATATATTTT	CATSTGSGNTIYF
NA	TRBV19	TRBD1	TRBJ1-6	TGTGCCAGTAGTGGACAGGGGGCGAGTTTACGCTCACCCCTCCACTTT	CASSGQGASLRSPLHF
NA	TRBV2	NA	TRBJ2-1	TGTGCCGCACTGGCGGGGCCGTACAATGAGCAGTTCTTC	CAALAGPYNEQFF
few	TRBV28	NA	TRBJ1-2	TGTGCCAGCAGTTCCAAACACTATGGCTACACCTTC	CASSSKHYGYTF
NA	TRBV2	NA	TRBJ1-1	TGTGCCAGCGCGTGGGAGTACACTGAAGCTTTCTTT	CASAWEYTEAFF
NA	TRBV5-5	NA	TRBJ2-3	TGTGCCAGCAGCTCGAGGACGGGAACGAGCACAGATACGCAGTATTTT	CASSSRTGTSTDTQYF
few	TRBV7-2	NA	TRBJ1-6	TGTGCCAGCAGCTTGCCCGGGGCGAGGAATTCACCCCTCCACTTT	CASSLPGARNSPLHF
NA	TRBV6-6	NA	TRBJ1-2	TGTGCCAGCAGTTACTCGATTGGCTCAGGAAGCAACTATGGCTACACCTTC	CASSYSIGSGSNYGYTF
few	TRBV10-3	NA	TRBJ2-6	TGTGCCATCAGTGGGGGGCCGACAGGTAGCTCTGGGGCCAACGTCCTGACTTTC	CAISGGPTGSSGANVLTF
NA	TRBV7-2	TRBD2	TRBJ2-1	TGTGCCAGCAGCCGACTAGCGGGGGTTAGGGATGAGCAGTTCTTC	CASSRLAGVRDEQFF
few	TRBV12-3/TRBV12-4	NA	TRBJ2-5	TGTGCCAGCAGTGCACTCCGGGAGACGGGGGAGACCCAGTACTTC	CASSALRETGETQYF
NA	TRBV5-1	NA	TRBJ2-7	TGCGCCAGCAGCTTGGAGTCGGGACCGGCGGGCTACGAGCAGTACTTC	CASSLESGPAGYEQYF
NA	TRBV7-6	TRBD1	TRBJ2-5	TGTGCCAGCAGCTTCCCCTCTTTGACAGGGGGGCCCCAAGAGACCCAGTACTTC	CASSFPSLTGGPQETQYF
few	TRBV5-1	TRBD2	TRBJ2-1	TGCGCCAGCGGCTTTCGGGGGGGCTACAATGAGCAGTTCTTC	CASGFRGGYNEQFF
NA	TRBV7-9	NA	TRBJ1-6	TGTGCCAGCAGCCCCTTGTTGGGTTATAATTCACCCCTCCACTTT	CASSPLLGYNSPLHF
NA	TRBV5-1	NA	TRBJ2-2	TGCGCCAGCAGCTTGTTGGGGGGCATGAACACCGGGGAGCTGTTTTTT	CASSLLGGMNTGELFF
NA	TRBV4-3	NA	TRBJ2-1	TGCGCCAGCAGCCAAGACAGCAGGCATGAGCAGTTCTTC	CASSQDSRHEQFF
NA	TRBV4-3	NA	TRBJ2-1	TGCGCCAGCAGCCAAGATAGCAGGGCCAATGAGCAGTTCTTC	CASSQDSRANEQFF
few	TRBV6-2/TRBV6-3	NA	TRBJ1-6	TGTGCCAGCAGTTACTCGAAGTCTAATAATTCACCCCTCCACTTT	CASSYSKSNNSPLHF
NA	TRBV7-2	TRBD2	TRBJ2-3	TGTGCCAGCAGTCCAACCACGGGGGGGCCAGATACGCAGTATTTT	CASSPTTGGPDTQYF
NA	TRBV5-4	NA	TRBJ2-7	TGTGCCAGCAGCTTGGAGGGTATACTCTCCTACGAGCAGTACTTC	CASSLEGILSYEQYF
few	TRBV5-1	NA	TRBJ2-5	TGCGCCAGCAGCTTGGTTCCGTCGCAAGAGACCCAGTACTTC	CASSLVPSQETQYF
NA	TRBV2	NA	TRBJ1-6	TGTGCCAGCAGTGACCGGGGCAATTCACCCCTCCACTTT	CASSDRGNSPLHF
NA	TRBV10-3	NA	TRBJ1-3	TGTGCCAGCAGGACAGATGTGAACCGAAACACCATATATTTT	CASRTDVNRNTIYF
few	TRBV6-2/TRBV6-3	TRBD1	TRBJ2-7	TGTGCCAGCAGTTCGGGGACAGGTATCTACGAGCAGTACTTC	CASSSGTGIYEQYF
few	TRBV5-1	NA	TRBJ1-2	TGCGCCAGCAGCCTCGACGGGGGCAGAGATGGCTACACCTTC	CASSLDGGRDGYTF
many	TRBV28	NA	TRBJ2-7	TGTGCCAGCAGTTTAGAGGGGGGGTCCTACGAGCAGTACTTC	CASSLEGGSYEQYF
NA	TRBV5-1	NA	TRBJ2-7	TGCGCCAGCAGACCGGACTCCGGACGGTCATCCGAGCAGTACTTC	CASRPDSGRSSEQYF